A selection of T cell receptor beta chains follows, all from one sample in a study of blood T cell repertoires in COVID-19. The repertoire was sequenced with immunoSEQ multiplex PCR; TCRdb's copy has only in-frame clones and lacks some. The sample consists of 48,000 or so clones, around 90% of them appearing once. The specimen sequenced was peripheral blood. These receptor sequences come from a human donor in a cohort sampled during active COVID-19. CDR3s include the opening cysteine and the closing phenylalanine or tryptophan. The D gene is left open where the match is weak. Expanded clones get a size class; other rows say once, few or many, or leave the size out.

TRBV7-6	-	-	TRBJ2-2	TGTGCCAGCAGCTTAGAGCGGATGAACACCGGGGAGCTGTTTTTT	CASSLERMNTGELFF
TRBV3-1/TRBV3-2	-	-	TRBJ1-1	TGTGCCAGCAGGGATCGTAGTCGGGGGGCTGAAGCTTTCTTT	CASRDRSRGAEAFF
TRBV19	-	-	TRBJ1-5	TGTGCCAGCCACGGCAGGGCCGTTCAGCCCCAGCATTTT	CASHGRAVQPQHF
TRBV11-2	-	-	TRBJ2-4	TGTGCCAGCAGCCCTTCGTGGGGCGGGGAAAACATTCAGTACTTC	CASSPSWGGENIQYF
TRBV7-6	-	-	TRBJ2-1	TGTGCCAGCAGCCCGGGAAACTTCGACAATGAGCAGTTCTTC	CASSPGNFDNEQFF
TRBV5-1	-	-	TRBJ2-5	TGCGCCAGCAGCTCTCGGACAGAAGAGACCCAGTACTTC	CASSSRTEETQYF
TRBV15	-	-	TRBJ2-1	TGTGCCACCAGCAGAGGAAGGACACTCAATGAGCAGTTCTTC	CATSRGRTLNEQFF
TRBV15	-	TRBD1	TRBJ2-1	TGTGCCACCAAAGCTAAACCGGGACAGACCTACAATGAGCAGTTCTTC	CATKAKPGQTYNEQFF
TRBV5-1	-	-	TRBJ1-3	TGCGCCAGCAGGGACGCGATTGGGGGGAACACCATATATTTT	CASRDAIGGNTIYF
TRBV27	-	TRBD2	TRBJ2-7	TGTGCCAGCAGACAACTAGCGGGAACCTACGAGCAGTACTTC	CASRQLAGTYEQYF
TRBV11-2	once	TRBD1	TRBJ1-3	TGTGCCAGCAGCCCTCTCGCCGGACAGGGGGCCTCTGGAAACACCATATATTTT	CASSPLAGQGASGNTIYF
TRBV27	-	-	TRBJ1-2	TGTGCCAGCAAGACAGGACCACCGGACTTCTATGGCTACACCTTC	CASKTGPPDFYGYTF
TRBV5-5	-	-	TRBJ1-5	TGTGCCAGCAGCTTAACAGGTAATCAGCCCCAGCATTTT	CASSLTGNQPQHF
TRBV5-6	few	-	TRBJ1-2	TGTGCCAGCAGGGGTGACATAGCGGTCTATGGCTACACCTTC	CASRGDIAVYGYTF
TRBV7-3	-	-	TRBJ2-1	TGTGCCAGCAGCTCGGGGAATGAGCAGTTCTTC	CASSSGNEQFF
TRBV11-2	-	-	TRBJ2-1	TGTGCCAGCAGCTCTCCGCTTTTGGGACTGGCCTACAATGAGCAGTTCTTC	CASSSPLLGLAYNEQFF
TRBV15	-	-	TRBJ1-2	TGTGCCACCAGCAAGCCTAGGGGGGGCGCAGGTGACTACACCTTC	CATSKPRGGAGDYTF
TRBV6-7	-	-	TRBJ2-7	TGTGCCAACCTGAACCGGGTCCCCCTTTTGGAGGAGCAGTACTTC	CANLNRVPLLEEQYF
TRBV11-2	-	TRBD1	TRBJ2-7	TGTGCCAGCACCAAGACAGGGTTACTCACCTACGAGCAGTACTTC	CASTKTGLLTYEQYF
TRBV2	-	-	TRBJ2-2	TGTGCCAGGACAACTTTGGAGGGGCGGGACACCGGGGAGCTGTTTTTT	CARTTLEGRDTGELFF
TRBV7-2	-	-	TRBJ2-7	TGTGCCAGCAGCTTTTGGGGCGAAACCTACGAGCAGTACTTC	CASSFWGETYEQYF
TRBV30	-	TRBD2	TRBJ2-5	TGTGCCCATAGCGGGGGACAAGAGACCCAGTACTTC	CAHSGGQETQYF
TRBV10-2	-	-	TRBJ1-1	TGCGCCAGCAGTGAGTTTGTGAGTGACACTGAAGCTTTCTTT	CASSEFVSDTEAFF
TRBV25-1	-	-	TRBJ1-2	TGTGCCAGCAGTGGAGACCTGACAGTCCCCTATGGCTACACCTTC	CASSGDLTVPYGYTF
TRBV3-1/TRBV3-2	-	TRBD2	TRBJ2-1	TGTGCCAGCAGCCAAGGGTCTAGCGGGAGATATGAGCAGTTCTTC	CASSQGSSGRYEQFF
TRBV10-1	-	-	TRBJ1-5	TGCGCCAGCAGCACAGGACACAATCAGCCCCAGCATTTT	CASSTGHNQPQHF
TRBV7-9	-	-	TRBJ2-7	TGTGCCAGCAGCCCCACGTGGCTAGCTCACGAGCAGTACTTC	CASSPTWLAHEQYF
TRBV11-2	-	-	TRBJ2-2	TGTGCCAGCAGCCCTATCCGAGGTCGGACCGGGGAGCTGTTTTTT	CASSPIRGRTGELFF
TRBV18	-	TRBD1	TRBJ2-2	TGTGCCAGCTCCTTCGGACAGGGGCGAAGCACCGGGGAGCTGTTTTTT	CASSFGQGRSTGELFF
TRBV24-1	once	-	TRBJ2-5	TGTGCCACCAGTGACGTCACAGGGTGGCAAGAGACCCAGTACTTC	CATSDVTGWQETQYF
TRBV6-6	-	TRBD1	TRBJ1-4	TGTGCCAGCAGTGGGACAGGCTTGAATGAAAAACTGTTTTTT	CASSGTGLNEKLFF
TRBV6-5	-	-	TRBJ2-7	TGTGCCAGCAGGGAGGTGGGGACAATGAGCTCCGAGCAGTACTTC	CASREVGTMSSEQYF
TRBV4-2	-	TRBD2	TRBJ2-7	TGTGCCAGCAGCCAGGAGACTAGCGGGAGTTACGAGCAGTACTTC	CASSQETSGSYEQYF
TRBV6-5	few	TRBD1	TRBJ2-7	TGTGCCAGCAGTTATGGGACAGGGGCGACCTCCGAGCAGTACTTC	CASSYGTGATSEQYF
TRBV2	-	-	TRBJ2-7	TGTGCCAGCAGAGCCGAGGGATACGAGCAGTACTTC	CASRAEGYEQYF